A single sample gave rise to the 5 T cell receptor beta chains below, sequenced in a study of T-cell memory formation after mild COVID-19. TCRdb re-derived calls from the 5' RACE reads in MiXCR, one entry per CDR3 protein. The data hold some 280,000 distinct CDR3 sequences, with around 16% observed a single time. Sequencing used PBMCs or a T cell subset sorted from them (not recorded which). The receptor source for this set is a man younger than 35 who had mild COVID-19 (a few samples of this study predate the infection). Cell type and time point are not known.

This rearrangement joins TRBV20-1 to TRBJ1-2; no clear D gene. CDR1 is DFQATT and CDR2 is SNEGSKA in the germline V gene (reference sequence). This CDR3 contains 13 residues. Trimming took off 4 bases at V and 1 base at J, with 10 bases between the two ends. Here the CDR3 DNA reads TGCAGTGCTATCCAGGAGGATAACTATGGCTACACCTTC. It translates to CSAIQEDNYGYTF.

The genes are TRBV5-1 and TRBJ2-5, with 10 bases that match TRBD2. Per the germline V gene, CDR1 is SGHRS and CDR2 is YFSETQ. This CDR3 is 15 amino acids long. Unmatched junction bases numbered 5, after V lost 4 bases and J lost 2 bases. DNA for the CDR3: TGCGCCAGCAGCATACTAGCGGGACAGCAAGAGACCCAGTACTTC. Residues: CASSILAGQQETQYF.

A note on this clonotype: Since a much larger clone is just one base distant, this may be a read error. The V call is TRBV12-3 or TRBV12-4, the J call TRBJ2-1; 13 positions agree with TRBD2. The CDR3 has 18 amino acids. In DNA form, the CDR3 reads TGTGCCGGCAGTTTCGGAGGCCGAAGACTAGCGGGGGGCGGTGAGCAGTTCTTC. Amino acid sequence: CAGSFGGRRLAGGGEQFF.

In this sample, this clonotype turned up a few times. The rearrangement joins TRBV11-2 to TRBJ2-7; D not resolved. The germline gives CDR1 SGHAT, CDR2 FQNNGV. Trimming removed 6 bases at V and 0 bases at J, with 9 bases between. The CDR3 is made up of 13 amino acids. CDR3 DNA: TGTGCCAGCAGGCCTTCGGCCTCCTACGAGCAGTACGTC. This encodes CASRPSASYEQYV.

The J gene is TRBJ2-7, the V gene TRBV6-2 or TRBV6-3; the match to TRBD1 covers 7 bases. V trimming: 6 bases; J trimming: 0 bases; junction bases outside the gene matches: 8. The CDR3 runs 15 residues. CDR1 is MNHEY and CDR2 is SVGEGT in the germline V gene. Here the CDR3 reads CASRPPDRPSYEQYV. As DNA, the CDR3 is TGTGCCAGCAGGCCTCCGGACAGGCCCTCCTACGAGCAGTACGTC.